A few counts support the clone carrying this T cell receptor (beta chain). MiXCR, run by TCRdb on the RACE reads, gives a single entry per CDR3 protein. The profile shows some 27,000 distinct CDR3 sequences, over 9% of them singletons. This sample was taken from a study of human T cells and chemical hapten exposure. The CDR3 extends over 11 amino acids. Germline V gene data show CDR1 as SNHLY and CDR2 as FYNNEI. V dropped 4 bases and J dropped 9 bases, with 9 bases sitting between them. Time point given: patch test 2, 6 weeks after DPC sensitization. Treatment noted: therapeutic diphenylcyclopropenone sensitization with weekly scalp DPC.

This TCR came from a man aged 25-40 years with alopecia areata. Some clones in this sample may be carry-over from other donors' samples. The sequencing here drew on whole blood, taken in connection with sensitization to the hapten diphenylcyclopropenone (DPC). The chain recombines TRBV2 with TRBJ2-5; D not resolved. The CDR3 nucleotides read TGTGCCAGCAGTGTGGGCTTATCCCAGTACTTC. Translated: CASSVGLSQYF.